These 23 T cell receptor beta chains came from one sample sequenced in a study of blood T cell repertoires in COVID-19. The repertoire was sequenced with immunoSEQ multiplex PCR; TCRdb's copy has only in-frame clones and lacks some. The sample includes under 45,000 clones, roughly 90% of them seen just once. Sequencing used peripheral blood. The receptor source for this set is a man in his sixties with active or convalescent COVID-19.

The rearrangement links TRBV7-9 to TRBJ2-3; 8 bases are a match to TRBD1. J lost 4 bases, V lost 0 bases, and 9 bases had no gene match. Germline loops: CDR1 SEHNR, CDR2 FQNEAQ (reference sequence). This CDR3 comprises 17 residues. The CDR3 DNA reads as TGTGCCAGCAGCTTAGCGCTCGGCAGGGGGCGCGCAGATACGCAGTATTTT. Encoded protein: CASSLALGRGRADTQYF.

This chain links TRBV5-5 with TRBJ1-5, with 8 bases fitting TRBD1. This CDR3 region has 14 residues. Per the germline V gene, CDR1 is SGHKS and CDR2 is YYEKEE (reference sequence). V gave up 4 bases and J gave up 3 bases; unmatched junction bases: 3. The CDR3 reads CASSLDRANQPQHF. The CDR3 DNA is TGTGCCAGCAGCCTGGACAGGGCCAATCAGCCCCAGCATTTT.

V gene TRBV19 combines with J gene TRBJ1-4, with 10 positions matching TRBD1. CDR1 and CDR2 from the germline V gene are LNHDA and SQIVND (reference sequence). J gave up 7 bases and V 5 bases, and 7 bases lay outside the gene matches. The CDR3 extends over 15 amino acids. CDR3 sequence reads: CASSARTGGGEKLFF. The CDR3 DNA sequence: TGTGCCAGTAGTGCCCGGACAGGGGGAGGTGAAAAACTGTTTTTT.

The rearrangement joins TRBV9 to TRBJ1-1, with a possible D match to TRBD1 (5 bases). The CDR3 runs 15 residues. Trimming stripped 0 bases from V and 0 bases from J, with 9 bases between. Germline CDR1 and CDR2: SGDLS and YYNGEE. CDR3 sequence: CASSVVPTVNTEAFF. The DNA for the CDR3 is TGTGCCAGCAGCGTAGTTCCGACAGTGAACACTGAAGCTTTCTTT.

The CDR3 loop is CASTAGTVNEKLFF. Here the CDR3 DNA reads TGTGCCAGCACCGCCGGGACAGTTAATGAAAAACTGTTTTTT. V is TRBV13 and J is TRBJ1-4; 7 bases align to TRBD1. Losses at the gene ends were 7 bases for V and 4 bases for J; bases not matched to a gene: 6. Looked up from germline, CDR1 is PRHDT and CDR2 is FYEKMQ (reference sequence). The CDR3 sequence is 14 residues long.

V is TRBV9 and J is TRBJ2-3; a weak D match, TRBD2 (6 bases). The germline V gene encodes CDR1 SGDLS and CDR2 YYNGEE. The CDR3 totals 14 residues. Trimming removed 2 bases at V and 11 bases at J, with 18 bases between. The CDR3 here is CASSVGVTSREQYF. The DNA of the CDR3 is TGTGCCAGCAGCGTCGGGGTGACTAGTCGGGAGCAGTATTTT.

V usage is TRBV19 and J usage is TRBJ2-2, with D possibly matching TRBD2 (6 bases). The V gene's germline CDR1 is LNHDA and CDR2 SQIVND (reference sequence). With 6 bases removed from V and 4 bases from J, the gap between germline ends came to 18 bases. This CDR3 comprises 16 residues. The CDR3 protein is CASSRDPGLSTGELFF. In nucleotides, the CDR3 is TGTGCCAGTAGCCGCGACCCGGGACTGAGCACCGGGGAGCTGTTTTTT.

The rearrangement uses TRBV5-4 and TRBJ2-3; 8 nucleotides align to TRBD1. In germline, CDR1 is SGHNT, CDR2 YYREEE (reference sequence). The CDR3 is 15 amino acids. The V segment lost 1 base and the J segment 1 base; nucleotides outside the gene matches: 2. The CDR3 spells CASSLMGQGTDTQYF. The DNA of the CDR3 is TGTGCCAGCAGCTTGATGGGACAGGGCACAGATACGCAGTATTTT.

The V call is TRBV4-1, the J call TRBJ2-1; 11 bases fit TRBD2. The trim removed 0 bases at V and 5 bases at J, leaving 6 bases unmatched. The CDR3 is made up of 17 amino acids. The germline gives CDR1 MGHRA, CDR2 YSYEKL. The CDR3 nucleotides are TGCGCCAGCAGCCAAGAGGCTAGCGGGAGGTGGGACAATGAGCAGTTCTTC. Translated: CASSQEASGRWDNEQFF.

CDR3 residues: CASSQDSRTHEQFF. In nucleotides, the CDR3 is TGCGCCAGCAGCCAAGATAGCCGTACACATGAGCAGTTCTTC. The rearrangement links TRBV4-3 to TRBJ2-1; D is unresolved. The CDR3 is 14 amino acids. Deletions cut 0 bases from V and 8 bases from J, with 11 bases between. Germline V gene sequence: CDR1 LGHNA, CDR2 YSLEER.

The chain joins TRBV28 to TRBJ2-2; D is uncertain. The length of the CDR3 is 14 residues. V was cut by 6 bases and J by 2 bases, with 10 bases left in between. The germline V gene encodes CDR1 MDHEN and CDR2 SYDVKM. This CDR3 reads CASSHPRNTGELFF. CDR3 nucleotide sequence: TGTGCCAGCAGCCATCCTAGAAACACCGGGGAGCTGTTTTTT.

The chain is built from TRBV18 and TRBJ1-3, with a tentative D call TRBD1 (6 bases). Trimming removed 2 bases from V and 0 bases from J, with 11 bases in between. The germline V gene encodes CDR1 KGHSH and CDR2 LQKENI. The CDR3 totals 16 residues. DNA of the CDR3: TGTGCCAGCTCACCAGAGACAGGCTCCTCTGGAAACACCATATATTTT. Its protein product is CASSPETGSSGNTIYF.

This clone has a handful of counts. J is TRBJ1-1 and V is TRBV27; D gene ambiguous. Trimming stripped 4 bases from V and 0 bases from J, with 9 bases between. CDR1 and CDR2 (germline): MNHEY, SMNVEV (reference sequence). The CDR3 contains 14 residues. Here the CDR3 DNA reads TGTGCCAGCAGTTCCCTGGGCATGAACACTGAAGCTTTCTTT. Protein product: CASSSLGMNTEAFF.

The gene calls are TRBV5-1 and TRBJ1-1; no clear D. The CDR3 loop spans 13 amino acids. The V end was cut by 2 bases, the J end by 1 base, with 6 bases between. CDR1 and CDR2 (germline): SGHRS, YFSETQ. The CDR3 sequence: CASSFAQNTEAFF. The CDR3 nucleotides are TGCGCCAGCAGCTTCGCACAGAACACTGAAGCTTTCTTT.

This chain joins TRBV6-4 and TRBJ2-3; 7 bases are a match to TRBD2. The ends lost 2 bases at V and 0 bases at J; junction bases unmatched: 17. The CDR3 spans 20 residues. Germline V lookup: CDR1 MRHNA, CDR2 SNTAGT. The CDR3 reads CASSDSAARECYYSTDTQYF. The CDR3 coding sequence is TGTGCCAGCAGTGACAGTGCGGCGCGGGAGTGTTATTATAGCACAGATACGCAGTATTTT.

V gene TRBV10-3 combines with J gene TRBJ2-2; D may be TRBD1 (6 bases). Trimming took off 3 bases at V and 5 bases at J, with 10 bases between the two ends. Germline loops: CDR1 ENHRY, CDR2 SYGVKD. The CDR3 extends over 14 amino acids. Written as DNA, the CDR3 is TGTGCCATCAGTGACTGGGGGCTAACCGGGGAGCTGTTTTTT. This translates into CAISDWGLTGELFF.

This chain joins TRBV19 and TRBJ2-1, with 13 positions matching TRBD2. The CDR3 totals 17 residues. The junction had 4 bases not matched to a gene; V was cut back by 1 base and J by 4 bases. Germline lookup yields CDR1 LNHDA and CDR2 SQIVND (reference sequence). Here the CDR3 reads CASSIVLLAGGYNEQFF. CDR3 DNA: TGTGCCAGTAGTATAGTTTTACTAGCGGGGGGGTACAATGAGCAGTTCTTC.

J is TRBJ1-2 and V is TRBV6-1, with unresolved D. The germline CDR1 and CDR2 sequences are MNHNS and SASEGT. V was trimmed by 0 bases and J by 3 bases, leaving 11 bases between them. There are 15 residues in the CDR3. This chain's CDR3 is CASSEAARGDYGYTF. CDR3 nucleotide sequence: TGTGCCAGCAGTGAAGCGGCTCGGGGTGACTATGGCTACACCTTC.

V is TRBV5-1 and J is TRBJ2-3; TRBD1 is a possible D gene (6 bases). The V end was cut by 1 base, the J end by 0 bases, with 12 bases between. The CDR3 contains 16 residues. Germline lookup yields CDR1 SGHRS and CDR2 YFSETQ. The CDR3 region is CASSLLRGSSTDTQYF. CDR3 bases: TGCGCCAGCAGCTTGTTGAGGGGGAGTAGCACAGATACGCAGTATTTT.

The chain recombines TRBV6-2 or TRBV6-3 with TRBJ1-3; D ambiguous. CDR1 and CDR2 (germline): MNHEY, SVGEGT. V lost 4 bases, J lost 4 bases, and 11 bases lay in between. There are 14 residues in the CDR3. CDR3 residues: CASSSGYYGNTIYF. Written as DNA, the CDR3 is TGTGCCAGCAGTTCAGGCTATTACGGAAACACCATATATTTT.

V gene TRBV11-1 combines with J gene TRBJ1-2, with a weak D call TRBD1 (6 bases). Deletions cut 5 bases from V and 4 bases from J, with 8 bases between. The CDR3 length is 12 residues. The germline V gene has CDR1 SGHAT and CDR2 FQDESV (reference sequence). This chain's CDR3 is CASSQDSYGYTF. The CDR3 coding sequence is TGTGCCAGCAGCCAGGACAGCTATGGCTACACCTTC. The full variable domain, in which reference TRBV11-1 and TRBJ1-2 provide the parts outside the CDR3, is EAEVAQSPRYKITEKSQAVAFWCDPISGHATLYWYRQILGQGPELLVQFQDESVVDDSQLPKDRFSAERLKGVDSTLKIQPAELGDSAMYLCASSQDSYGYTFGSGTRLTVV.

V is TRBV7-2 and J is TRBJ2-7; 10 bases are a match to TRBD2. CDR3 length: 15 residues. CDR1 and CDR2 (germline): SGHTA, FQGNSA. J lost 2 bases, V lost 4 bases, and 5 bases had no gene match. The CDR3 coding sequence is TGTGCCAGCAGCTATGTACTAGCGGGAACCTACGAGCAGTACTTC. Its protein is CASSYVLAGTYEQYF.

This clone was recorded once. The chain is built from TRBV27 and TRBJ2-7, with 7 bases fitting TRBD1. The CDR3 extends over 14 amino acids. Germline V gene data show CDR1 as MNHEY and CDR2 as SMNVEV (reference sequence). The junction had 7 bases not matched to a gene; V was cut back by 8 bases and J by 0 bases. The CDR3 reads CASRGQQNSYEQYF. CDR3 DNA sequence: TGTGCCAGCCGGGGACAGCAAAACTCCTACGAGCAGTACTTC.